The 24 T cell receptor beta chains presented below share a single source sample, sequenced in a study of CD8+ T cells in alopecia areata. Reverse transcription of extracted RNA yielded cDNA, which provided the sequencing template. This table comes from immunoSEQ multiplex PCR, and its TCRdb copy is limited to in-frame clones, with some not included. This sample has approximately 210,000 clones, with approximately 72% found just once. Sample treatment: oral pan-JAK inhibitor, 5-10 mg twice daily. This specimen consisted of CD4+ T cells sorted from blood, obtained between weeks 43 and 45, from a patient treated with tofacitinib. The receptors come from a human donor with alopecia areata.

The rearrangement links TRBV27 to TRBJ2-5; TRBD2 matches 12 bases. Germline V gene sequence: CDR1 MNHEY, CDR2 SMNVEV (reference sequence). V shed 2 bases and J 5 bases; nucleotides not matched to a gene: 9. The CDR3 extends over 17 amino acids. CDR3 amino acids: CASSLQASGGARETQYF. CDR3 nucleotides: TGTGCCAGCAGTTTACAGGCTAGCGGGGGGGCCCGGGAGACCCAGTACTTC.

The rearrangement uses TRBV29-1 and TRBJ1-1; D gene ambiguous. The V and J ends lost 4 bases and 2 bases respectively, with 11 bases between them. The germline V gene has CDR1 SQVTM and CDR2 ANQGSEA. The CDR3 loop spans 13 amino acids. The chain's CDR3 is CSVGRQTNTEAFF. Written as DNA, the CDR3 is TGCAGCGTTGGTAGGCAGACTAACACTGAAGCTTTCTTT.

In this sample, this clone turned up a few times. V and J are TRBV18 and TRBJ2-5; D is unclear. Germline values: CDR1 KGHSH, CDR2 LQKENI. The CDR3 runs 11 residues. The V and J ends lost 6 bases and 5 bases respectively, with 7 bases between them. The CDR3 reads CASSHEETQYF. CDR3 nucleotide sequence: TGTGCCAGCTCGCACGAGGAGACCCAGTACTTC.

In this sample, this clone turned up once. The chain couples TRBV2 to TRBJ1-6; 7 nucleotides align to TRBD1. CDR1 and CDR2 (germline): SNHLY, FYNNEI. Trimming cost V 6 bases and J 0 bases; bases outside gene matches: 5. The CDR3 extends over 16 amino acids. The CDR3, as DNA: TGTGCCAGCAGCCGGACAGGAAGCTCCTATAATTCACCCCTCCACTTT. This codes for CASSRTGSSYNSPLHF.

This chain uses TRBV5-4 with TRBJ2-1, with D possibly called TRBD1 or TRBD2 (5 bases each). The CDR3 covers 13 residues. The V end was cut by 5 bases, the J end by 5 bases, with 11 bases between. Germline CDR1 and CDR2: SGHNT and YYREEE (reference sequence). The CDR3 is CASRFRDDNEQFF. DNA for the CDR3: TGTGCCAGCAGGTTCCGGGACGACAATGAGCAGTTCTTC. Complete variable domain (other parts from reference TRBV5-4 and TRBJ2-1): ETGVTQSPTHLIKTRGQQVTLRCSSQSGHNTVSWYQQALGQGPQFIFQYYREEENGRGNFPPRFSGLQFPNYSSELNVNALELDDSALYLCASRFRDDNEQFFGPGTRLTVL.

The J gene is TRBJ2-3, the V gene TRBV10-3, with D tentatively TRBD1 (5 bases). Trimming removed 4 bases at V and 0 bases at J, with 17 bases between. The CDR3 sequence is 17 residues long. Germline CDR1 reads ENHRY; CDR2 reads SYGVKD. CDR3 bases: TGTGCCATCAGTGGTCGGTCGCAGGACACTAGCACAGATACGCAGTATTTT. Protein product: CAISGRSQDTSTDTQYF.

As regards this clone: The same CDR3 arises from other DNA sequences in this sample as well. The chain has TRBV29-1 and TRBJ1-1; 7 bases line up with TRBD1. Germline CDR1 reads SQVTM; CDR2 reads ANQGSEA. CDR3 length: 13 amino acids. V lost 4 bases, J lost 0 bases, and 2 bases stayed unmatched. The CDR3 protein is CSVGGQMNTEAFF. In nucleotides, the CDR3 is TGCAGCGTTGGGGGACAGATGAACACTGAAGCTTTCTTT.

The V call is TRBV15, the J call TRBJ1-6; D may be TRBD1 (5 bases). The CDR3 is 14 residues long. CDR1 LNHNV and CDR2 YYDKDF come from the germline V gene (reference sequence). Trimming removed 3 bases at V and 10 bases at J, with 13 bases between. This CDR3 reads CATSRETGSSPLHF. DNA of the CDR3: TGTGCCACCAGCAGGGAAACAGGTTCCTCACCCCTCCACTTT.

This clone has a count of ten or more. The chain recombines TRBV7-9 with TRBJ2-3; possible D gene TRBD2, 6 bases. The CDR3 sequence is 13 residues long. V lost 5 bases and J lost 7, with 13 bases in between. Germline values: CDR1 SEHNR, CDR2 FQNEAQ (reference sequence). The CDR3 spells CASSPSGTYTQYF. Written as DNA, the CDR3 is TGTGCCAGCAGCCCCAGTGGGACTTATACGCAGTATTTT. The variable domain in full, with the rest retrieved from reference TRBV7-9 and TRBJ2-3, is DTGVSQNPRHKITKRGQNVTFRCDPISEHNRLYWYRQTLGQGPEFLTYFQNEAQLEKSRLLSDRFSAERPKGSFSTLEIQRTEQGDSAMYLCASSPSGTYTQYFGPGTRLTVL.

The rearrangement joins TRBV19 to TRBJ2-1; D may be TRBD2 (5 bases). Germline assignment: CDR1 LNHDA and CDR2 SQIVND (reference sequence). This CDR3 has 16 residues. V shed 4 bases and J shed 4 bases, with 17 bases lying between them. The CDR3 sequence: CASSSVGGWQYNEQFF. In nucleotides, the CDR3 is TGTGCCAGTAGTAGTGTCGGAGGTTGGCAATACAATGAGCAGTTCTTC.

The chain combines TRBV7-2 with TRBJ1-2, with D possibly TRBD1 on 6 matching bases. The CDR3 extends over 13 amino acids. Germline CDR1 reads SGHTA; CDR2 reads FQGNSA. Deletions cut 5 bases from V and 9 bases from J, with 16 bases between. Written as DNA, the CDR3 is TGTGCCAGCAGCACCACGCCGGACAGTAGCTACACCTTC. Translating gives CASSTTPDSSYTF.

This clone was observed a few times. This chain uses TRBV7-2 with TRBJ1-6, with D tentatively TRBD1 (5 bases). Germline loops: CDR1 SGHTA, CDR2 FQGNSA. The CDR3 is 14 residues long. Trimming pared 5 bases from V and 5 bases from J, leaving 10 bases between. In DNA form, the CDR3 reads TGTGCCAGCAGCCGGGGGTTACATAATTCACCCCTCCACTTT. Its translation is CASSRGLHNSPLHF.

This clone has a handful of counts. The rearrangement uses TRBV29-1 and TRBJ2-7; TRBD1 is a possible D gene (5 bases). With 6 bases removed from V and 0 bases from J, the gap between germline ends came to 12 bases. The CDR3 covers 13 residues. Germline assignment: CDR1 SQVTM and CDR2 ANQGSEA. CDR3 DNA: TGCAGCGTCTCCGACAGAAACTCCTACGAGCAGTACTTC. Translation gives CSVSDRNSYEQYF.

V gene TRBV25-1 combines with J gene TRBJ2-7; D is perhaps TRBD1 or TRBD2 (5 bases each). V lost 7 bases and J 0 bases, leaving 19 bases between the germline ends. This CDR3 has 16 residues. Germline lookup yields CDR1 MGHDK and CDR2 SYGVNS. CDR3 coding DNA: TGTGCCAGCACCCTCCCGAGGGGCCCCCGCTCCTACGAGCAGTACTTC. Encoded protein: CASTLPRGPRSYEQYF.

This clone has a handful of counts. The sample contains more than one DNA sequence encoding this CDR3. The chain couples TRBV4-3 to TRBJ2-6; no reliable D call. This CDR3 spans 15 amino acids. The ends were cut back, 0 bases at V and 2 bases at J, with 5 bases in the middle. In germline, CDR1 is LGHNA, CDR2 YSLEER. The chain's CDR3 is CASSQEGTGANVLTF. The CDR3 nucleotides read TGCGCCAGCAGCCAAGAGGGGACTGGGGCCAACGTCCTGACTTTC.

V is TRBV5-1 and J is TRBJ1-1, with D perhaps matching TRBD1 (6 bases). This CDR3 comprises 17 residues. V was cut by 4 bases and J by 0 bases, with 19 bases left in between. Germline V lookup: CDR1 SGHRS, CDR2 YFSETQ. CDR3 residues: CASSHSTRQAMNTEAFF. The CDR3 DNA reads as TGCGCCAGCAGCCATTCAACACGACAGGCAATGAACACTGAAGCTTTCTTT.

J is TRBJ1-2 and V is TRBV4-3, with D unresolved. The CDR3 covers 18 residues. V was shortened by 0 bases and J by 0 bases, with 17 bases between the two germline ends. The germline V gene encodes CDR1 LGHNA and CDR2 YSLEER. The CDR3 protein is CASSQDGPGTVSNYGYTF. CDR3 nucleotide sequence: TGCGCCAGCAGCCAAGACGGTCCCGGAACAGTCTCTAACTATGGCTACACCTTC.

The chain couples TRBV30 to TRBJ2-5, with 7 positions matching TRBD1. The DNA end is more similar to TRBJ2-7, so the J call may be wrong. The CDR3 has 12 residues. Germline V gene lookup returns CDR1 GTSNPN and CDR2 SVGIG (reference sequence). The CDR3: CACDRVGYEQYF. For the CDR3, the DNA is TGTGCCTGTGACAGGGTCGGGTACGAGCAGTACTTC.

This clone was recorded a few times. The chain is built from TRBV29-1 and TRBJ1-1, with D uncertain. Germline CDR1 is SQVTM and CDR2 is ANQGSEA. This CDR3 contains 11 residues. The V and J ends lost 4 bases and 6 bases respectively, with 9 bases between them. The CDR3 DNA reads TGCAGCGTTGGTACTACGGCTGAAGCTTTCTTT. Protein sequence: CSVGTTAEAFF.

This clone was seen only once. The gene calls are TRBV29-1 and TRBJ1-3; D gene uncertain. Trimming shortened V by 7 bases and J by 2 bases, and 12 bases separated the two germline ends. This CDR3 comprises 13 residues. Germline CDR1 SQVTM, CDR2 ANQGSEA. In DNA form, the CDR3 reads TGCAGCGCCTCCTGGAGTCCTGGAAACACCATATATTTT. This translates into CSASWSPGNTIYF. Together with reference TRBV29-1 and TRBJ1-3, the CDR3 gives the full variable domain: SAVISQKPSRDICQRGTSLTIQCQVDSQVTMMFWYRQQPGQSLTLIATANQGSEATYESGFVIDKFPISRPNLTFSTLTVSNMSPEDSSIYLCSASWSPGNTIYFGEGSWLTVV.

In DNA form, the CDR3 reads TGTGCCAGCAGCTTAATGGGGGGTTCCAAAAACATTCAGTACTTC. This encodes CASSLMGGSKNIQYF. This rearrangement joins TRBV7-2 to TRBJ2-4; a weak D match, TRBD2 (6 bases). V was clipped by 2 bases and J by 2 bases, with 10 bases between them. Germline CDR1 and CDR2: SGHTA and FQGNSA. This CDR3 spans 15 amino acids.

The V gene is TRBV25-1, the J gene TRBJ1-1, with D unresolved. V lost 2 bases, J lost 4 bases, and 11 bases lay in between. Germline lookup yields CDR1 MGHDK and CDR2 SYGVNS. CDR3 length: 14 amino acids. CDR3 protein: CASSEGMGITEAFF. The DNA for the CDR3 is TGTGCCAGCAGTGAAGGTATGGGGATCACTGAAGCTTTCTTT.

CDR3 loop: CAWSPGGVTEAFF. CDR3 bases: TGTGCCTGGAGCCCCGGGGGGGTCACTGAAGCTTTCTTT. This chain connects TRBV30 to TRBJ1-1; possibly TRBD1 for D (5 bases). CDR1 is GTSNPN and CDR2 is SVGIG in the germline V gene (reference sequence). CDR3 length: 13 residues. The ends were cut back, 3 bases at V and 4 bases at J, with 12 bases in the middle.

J is TRBJ1-1 and V is TRBV5-1; no clear D gene. The CDR3 length is 15 residues. Trimming shortened V by 0 bases and J by 0 bases, and 9 bases separated the two germline ends. CDR1 SGHRS and CDR2 YFSETQ come from the germline V gene. CDR3 residues: CASSLAASLNTEAFF. CDR3 DNA sequence: TGCGCCAGCAGCTTGGCCGCCAGCTTGAACACTGAAGCTTTCTTT.